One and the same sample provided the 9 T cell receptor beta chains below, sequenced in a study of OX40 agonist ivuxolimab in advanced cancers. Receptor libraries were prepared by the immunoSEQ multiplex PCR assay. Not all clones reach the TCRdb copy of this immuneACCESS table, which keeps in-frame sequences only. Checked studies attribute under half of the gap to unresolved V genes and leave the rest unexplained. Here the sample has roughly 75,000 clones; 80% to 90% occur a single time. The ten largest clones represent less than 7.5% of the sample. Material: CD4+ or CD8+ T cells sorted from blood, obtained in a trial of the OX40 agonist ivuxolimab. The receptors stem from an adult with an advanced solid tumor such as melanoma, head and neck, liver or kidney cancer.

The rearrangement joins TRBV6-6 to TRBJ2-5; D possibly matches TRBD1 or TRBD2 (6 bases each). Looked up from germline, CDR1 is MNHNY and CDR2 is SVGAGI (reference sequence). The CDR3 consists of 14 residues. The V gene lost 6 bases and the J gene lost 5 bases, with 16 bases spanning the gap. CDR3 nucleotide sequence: TGTGCCAGCAGCCCACCGGGGGCTATGGAGACCCAGTACTTC. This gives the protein CASSPPGAMETQYF.

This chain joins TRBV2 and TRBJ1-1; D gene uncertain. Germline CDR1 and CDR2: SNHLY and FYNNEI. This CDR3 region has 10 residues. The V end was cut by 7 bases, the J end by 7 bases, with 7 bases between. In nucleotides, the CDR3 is TGTGCCAGCAAACAAATTGAAGCTTTCTTT. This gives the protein CASKQIEAFF.

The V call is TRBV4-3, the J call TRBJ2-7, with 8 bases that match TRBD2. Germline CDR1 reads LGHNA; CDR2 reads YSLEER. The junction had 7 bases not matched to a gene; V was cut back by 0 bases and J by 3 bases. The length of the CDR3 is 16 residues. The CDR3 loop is CASSQDRAGGNYEQYF. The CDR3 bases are TGCGCCAGCAGCCAAGATCGGGCGGGGGGCAACTACGAGCAGTACTTC.

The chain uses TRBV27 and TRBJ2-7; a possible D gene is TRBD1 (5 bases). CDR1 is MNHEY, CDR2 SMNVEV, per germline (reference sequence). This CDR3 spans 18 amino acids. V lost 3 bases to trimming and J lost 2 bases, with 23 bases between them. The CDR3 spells CASSLQSPRPPGTYEQYF. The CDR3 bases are TGTGCCAGCAGTTTGCAGTCTCCCCGACCCCCAGGGACCTACGAGCAGTACTTC.

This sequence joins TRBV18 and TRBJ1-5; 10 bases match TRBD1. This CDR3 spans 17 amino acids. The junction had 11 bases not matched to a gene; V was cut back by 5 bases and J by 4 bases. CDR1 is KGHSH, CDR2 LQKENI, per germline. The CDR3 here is CASSSSGTGAKNQPQHF. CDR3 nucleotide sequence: TGTGCCAGCTCATCATCCGGGACAGGGGCGAAGAATCAGCCCCAGCATTTT.

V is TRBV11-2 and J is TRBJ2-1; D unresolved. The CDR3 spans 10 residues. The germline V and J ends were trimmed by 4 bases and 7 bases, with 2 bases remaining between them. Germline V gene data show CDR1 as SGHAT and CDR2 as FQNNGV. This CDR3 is CASSYNEQFF. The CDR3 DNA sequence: TGTGCCAGCAGCTATAATGAGCAGTTCTTC.

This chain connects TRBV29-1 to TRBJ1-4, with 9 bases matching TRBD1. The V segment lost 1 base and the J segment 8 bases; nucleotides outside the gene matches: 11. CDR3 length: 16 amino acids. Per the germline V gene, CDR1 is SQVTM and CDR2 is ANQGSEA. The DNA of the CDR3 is TGCAGCGTTGAAGGGGAAAGGACAGGGGAGGAGGAAAAACTGTTTTTT. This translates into CSVEGERTGEEEKLFF.

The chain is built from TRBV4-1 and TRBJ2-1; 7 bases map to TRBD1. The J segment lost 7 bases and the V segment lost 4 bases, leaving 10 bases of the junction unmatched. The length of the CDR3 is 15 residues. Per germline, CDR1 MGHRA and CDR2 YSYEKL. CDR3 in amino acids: CASSRNRDRWNEQFF. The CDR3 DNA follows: TGCGCCAGCAGCCGTAACAGGGACAGATGGAATGAGCAGTTCTTC.

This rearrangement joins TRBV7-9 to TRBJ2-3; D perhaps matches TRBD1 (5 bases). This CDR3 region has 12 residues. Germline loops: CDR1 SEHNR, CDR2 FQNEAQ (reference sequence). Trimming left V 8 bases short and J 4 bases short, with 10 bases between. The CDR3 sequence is CASSQGSDTQYF. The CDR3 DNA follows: TGTGCCAGCTCCCAGGGATCAGATACGCAGTATTTT.